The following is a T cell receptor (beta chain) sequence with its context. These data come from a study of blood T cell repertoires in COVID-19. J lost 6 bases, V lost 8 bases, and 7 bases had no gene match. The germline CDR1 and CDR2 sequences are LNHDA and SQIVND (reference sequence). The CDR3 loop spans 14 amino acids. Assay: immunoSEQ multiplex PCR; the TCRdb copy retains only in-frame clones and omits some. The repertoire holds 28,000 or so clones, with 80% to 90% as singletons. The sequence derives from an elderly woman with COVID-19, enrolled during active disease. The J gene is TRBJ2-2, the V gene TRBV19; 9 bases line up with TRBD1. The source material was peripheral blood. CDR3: CASWTGVISGELFF. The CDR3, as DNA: TGTGCCAGTTGGACAGGGGTTATCTCCGGGGAGCTGTTTTTT.